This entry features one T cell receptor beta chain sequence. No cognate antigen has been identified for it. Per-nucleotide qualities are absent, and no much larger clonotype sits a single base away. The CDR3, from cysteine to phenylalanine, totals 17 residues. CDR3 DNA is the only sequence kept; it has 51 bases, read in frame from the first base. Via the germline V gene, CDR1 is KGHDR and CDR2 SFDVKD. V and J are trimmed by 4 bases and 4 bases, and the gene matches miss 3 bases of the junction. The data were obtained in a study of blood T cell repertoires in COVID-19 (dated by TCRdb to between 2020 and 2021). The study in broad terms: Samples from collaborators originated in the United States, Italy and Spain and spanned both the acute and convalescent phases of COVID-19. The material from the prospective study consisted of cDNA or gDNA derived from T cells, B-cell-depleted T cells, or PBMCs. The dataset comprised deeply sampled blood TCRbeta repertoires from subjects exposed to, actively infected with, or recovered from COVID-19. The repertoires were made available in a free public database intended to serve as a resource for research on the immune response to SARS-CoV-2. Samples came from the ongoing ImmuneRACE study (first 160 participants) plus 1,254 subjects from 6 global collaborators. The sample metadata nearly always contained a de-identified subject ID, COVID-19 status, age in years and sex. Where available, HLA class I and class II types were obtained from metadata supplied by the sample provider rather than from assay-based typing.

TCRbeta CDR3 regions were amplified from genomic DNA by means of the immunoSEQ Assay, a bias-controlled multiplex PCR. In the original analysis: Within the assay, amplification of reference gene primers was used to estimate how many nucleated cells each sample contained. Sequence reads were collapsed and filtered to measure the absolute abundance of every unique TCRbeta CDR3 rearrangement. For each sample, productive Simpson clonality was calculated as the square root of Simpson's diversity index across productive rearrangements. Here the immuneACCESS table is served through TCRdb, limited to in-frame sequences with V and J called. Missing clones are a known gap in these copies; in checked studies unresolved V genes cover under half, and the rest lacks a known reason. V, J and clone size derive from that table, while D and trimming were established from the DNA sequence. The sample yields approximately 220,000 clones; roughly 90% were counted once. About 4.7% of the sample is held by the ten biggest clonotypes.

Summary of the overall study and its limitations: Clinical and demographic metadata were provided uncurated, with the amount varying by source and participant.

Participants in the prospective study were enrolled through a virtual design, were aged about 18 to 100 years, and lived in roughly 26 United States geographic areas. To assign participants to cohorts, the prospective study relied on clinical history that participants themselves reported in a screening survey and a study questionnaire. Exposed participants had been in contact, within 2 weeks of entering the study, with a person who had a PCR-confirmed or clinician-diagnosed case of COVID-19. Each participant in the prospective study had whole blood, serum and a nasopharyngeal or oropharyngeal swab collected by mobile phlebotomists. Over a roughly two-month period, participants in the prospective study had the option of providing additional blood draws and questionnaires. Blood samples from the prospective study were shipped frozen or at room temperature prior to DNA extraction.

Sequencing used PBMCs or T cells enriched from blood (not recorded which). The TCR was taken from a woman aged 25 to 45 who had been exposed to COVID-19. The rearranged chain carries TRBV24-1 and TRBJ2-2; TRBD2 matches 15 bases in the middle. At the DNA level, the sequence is TGTGCCACCAGTGAGGGACTAGCGGGGGGTCGCACCGGGGAGCTGTTTTTT. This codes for CATSEGLAGGRTGELFF.